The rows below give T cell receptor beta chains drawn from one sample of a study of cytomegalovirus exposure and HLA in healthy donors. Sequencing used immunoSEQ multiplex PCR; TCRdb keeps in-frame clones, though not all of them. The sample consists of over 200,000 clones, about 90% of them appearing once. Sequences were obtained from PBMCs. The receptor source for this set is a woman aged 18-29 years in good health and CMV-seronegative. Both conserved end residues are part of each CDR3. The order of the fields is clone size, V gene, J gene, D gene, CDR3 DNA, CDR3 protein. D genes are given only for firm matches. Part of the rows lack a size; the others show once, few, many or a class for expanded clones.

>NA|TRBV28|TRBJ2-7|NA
TGTGCCAGCAGTTTACCGGGATCCACCTACGAGCAGTACTTC
CASSLPGSTYEQYF
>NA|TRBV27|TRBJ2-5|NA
TGTGCCAGCTCAGGTTGGGGCGAAGAGACCCAGTACTTC
CASSGWGEETQYF
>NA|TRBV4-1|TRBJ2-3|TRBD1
TGCGCCAGCAGCCGCTCACACGACAGGGTCTTAGGAGATACGCAGTATTTT
CASSRSHDRVLGDTQYF
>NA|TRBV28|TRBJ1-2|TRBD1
TGTGCCAGCAAAAGACAGGGGTCATTCTATGGCTACACCTTC
CASKRQGSFYGYTF
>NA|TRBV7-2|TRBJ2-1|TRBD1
TGTGCCAGCAGCTTAACCCGGGACAGGGCCTACAATGAGCAGTTCTTC
CASSLTRDRAYNEQFF
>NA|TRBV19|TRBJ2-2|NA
TGTGCCAGTAGTCTGGAGGGAACCGGGGAGCTGTTTTTT
CASSLEGTGELFF
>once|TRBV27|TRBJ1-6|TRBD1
TGTGCCAGCAGTCCAGACCGACAGGGGGCTCCCAATTCACCCCTCCACTTT
CASSPDRQGAPNSPLHF
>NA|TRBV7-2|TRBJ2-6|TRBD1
TGTGCCAGCAGCTTGACAGGGGCCCGCTCTGGGGCCAACGTCCTGACTTTC
CASSLTGARSGANVLTF
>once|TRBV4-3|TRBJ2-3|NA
TGCGCCAGCAGCCAAGGAGGGACTCTGCAGTATTTT
CASSQGGTLQYF
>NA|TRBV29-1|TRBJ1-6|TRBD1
TGCAGCGGAACGACAGGGGCTAATTCACCCCTCCACTTT
CSGTTGANSPLHF
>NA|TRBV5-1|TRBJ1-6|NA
TGCGCCAGCAGCGAAGTCGGAGGAGCAAATTCACCCCTCCACTTT
CASSEVGGANSPLHF
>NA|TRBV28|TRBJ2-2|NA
TGTGCCAGCAGTTTGGGCGCGAACACCGGGGAGCTGTTTTTT
CASSLGANTGELFF
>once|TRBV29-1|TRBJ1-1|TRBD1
TGCAGCGTCGCCATCGGGACAGGACTAGGAGCTTTCTTT
CSVAIGTGLGAFF
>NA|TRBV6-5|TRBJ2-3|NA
TGTGCCAGCAGTTTTATCGGGGGGCGCACAGATACGCAGTATTTT
CASSFIGGRTDTQYF
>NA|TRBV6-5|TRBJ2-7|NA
TGTGCCAGCAGTTACTCGATGCGGGGGCTGACCTACGAGCAGTACTTC
CASSYSMRGLTYEQYF